The clone carrying this T cell receptor (beta chain) has only one observation. Its antigen is still unknown. This CDR3 spans 16 amino acids. Germline CDR1 and CDR2: SGHRS and YFSETQ. The V end was cut by 0 bases, the J end by 6 bases, with 17 bases between. Sequenced by immunoSEQ multiplex PCR; TCRdb stores in-frame clones only, minus some. The sample yields about 78,000 clones, 84% seen once. The source of the sample is a study of T cells in localized non-small cell lung cancer. Broader study findings: The study sequenced only one region of the tumor. As a result, intratumor heterogeneity could not be excluded and remains possible.

The sequences come from peripheral blood, collected before any cancer treatment. The genes are TRBV5-1 and TRBJ2-3, with D tentatively TRBD2 (6 bases). The receptor's source is a man between 40 and 69 years old with stage I lung adenocarcinoma. The CDR3 coding sequence is TGCGCCAGCAGCTTGGCCGCGGGACCCCTCCCGGATACGCAGTATTTT. Its translation is CASSLAAGPLPDTQYF.